This record covers a single TCR beta chain. The data were produced by immunoSEQ multiplex PCR, yet TCRdb's version contains in-frame clones alone and is incomplete. The repertoire holds about 160,000 clones, with 88% as singletons. Time point in this sample: baseline pretreatment blood. The sample's treatment: 15 Gy SBRT to primary tumor, nephrectomy 4 weeks later. The entry originates in a study of radiation and T cells in renal cell carcinoma. This CDR3 contains 15 residues. CDR1 and CDR2 from the germline V gene are SGHTA and FQGNSA. Trimming removed 5 bases at V and 2 bases at J, with 14 bases between.

Sequences were derived from blood, sampled from a patient whose treatment included radiotherapy and nephrectomy. The chain uses TRBV7-2 and TRBJ2-3; no definite D call. This sequence originates from a woman in her 70s with renal cell carcinoma. The CDR3 is CASSLYLLYTDTQYF. In DNA, the CDR3 is TGTGCCAGCAGCCTGTATCTATTATACACAGATACGCAGTATTTT.